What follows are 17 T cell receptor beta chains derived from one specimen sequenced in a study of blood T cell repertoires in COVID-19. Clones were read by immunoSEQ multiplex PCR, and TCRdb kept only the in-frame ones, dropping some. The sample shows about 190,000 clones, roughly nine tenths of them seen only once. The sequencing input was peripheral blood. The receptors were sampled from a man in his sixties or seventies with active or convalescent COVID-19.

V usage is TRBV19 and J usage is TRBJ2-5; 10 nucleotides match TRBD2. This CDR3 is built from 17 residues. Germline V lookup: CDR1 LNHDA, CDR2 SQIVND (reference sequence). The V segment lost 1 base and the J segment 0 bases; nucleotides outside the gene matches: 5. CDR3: CASSIGTSGMYQETQYF. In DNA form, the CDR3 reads TGTGCCAGTAGTATAGGAACTAGCGGGATGTACCAAGAGACCCAGTACTTC.

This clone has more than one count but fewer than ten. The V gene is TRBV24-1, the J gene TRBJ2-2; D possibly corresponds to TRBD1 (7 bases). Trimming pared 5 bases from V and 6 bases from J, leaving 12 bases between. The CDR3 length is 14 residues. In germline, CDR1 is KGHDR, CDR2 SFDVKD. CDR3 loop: CATSGSGGSGELFF. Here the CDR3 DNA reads TGTGCCACCAGTGGCTCAGGGGGGTCCGGGGAGCTGTTTTTT.

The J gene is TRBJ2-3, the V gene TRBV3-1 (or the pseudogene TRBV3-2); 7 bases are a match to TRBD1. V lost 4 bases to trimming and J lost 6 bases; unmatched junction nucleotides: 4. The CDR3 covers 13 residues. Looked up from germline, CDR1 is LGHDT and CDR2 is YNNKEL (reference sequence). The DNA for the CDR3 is TGTGCCAGCAGCCGACACAGGGGTGATACGCAGTATTTT. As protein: CASSRHRGDTQYF.

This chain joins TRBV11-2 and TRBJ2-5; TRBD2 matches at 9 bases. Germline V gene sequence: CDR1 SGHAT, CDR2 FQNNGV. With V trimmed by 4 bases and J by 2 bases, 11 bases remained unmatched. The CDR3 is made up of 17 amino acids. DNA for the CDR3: TGTGCCAGCAGCTCCCCTTTAGCGGGAGAGCCTCAAGAGACCCAGTACTTC. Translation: CASSSPLAGEPQETQYF.

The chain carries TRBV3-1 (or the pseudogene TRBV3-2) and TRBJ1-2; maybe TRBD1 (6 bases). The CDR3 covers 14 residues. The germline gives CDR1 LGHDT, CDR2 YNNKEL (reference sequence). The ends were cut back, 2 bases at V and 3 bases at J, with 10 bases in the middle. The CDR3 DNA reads TGTGCCAGCAGCCAACAGGCAGGGGACTATGGCTACACCTTC. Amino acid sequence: CASSQQAGDYGYTF.

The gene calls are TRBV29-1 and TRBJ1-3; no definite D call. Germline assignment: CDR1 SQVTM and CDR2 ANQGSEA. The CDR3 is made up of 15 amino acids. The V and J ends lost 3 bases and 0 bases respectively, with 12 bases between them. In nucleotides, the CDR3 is TGCAGCGTTGAGGAAGACTCAAGCTCTGGAAACACCATATATTTT. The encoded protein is CSVEEDSSSGNTIYF.

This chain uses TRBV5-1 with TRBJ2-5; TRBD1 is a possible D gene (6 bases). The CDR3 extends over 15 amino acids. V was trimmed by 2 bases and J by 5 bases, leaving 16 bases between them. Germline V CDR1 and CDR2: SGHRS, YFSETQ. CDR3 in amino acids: CASSFNRVMRETQYF. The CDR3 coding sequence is TGCGCCAGCAGCTTCAACAGGGTAATGCGGGAGACCCAGTACTTC.

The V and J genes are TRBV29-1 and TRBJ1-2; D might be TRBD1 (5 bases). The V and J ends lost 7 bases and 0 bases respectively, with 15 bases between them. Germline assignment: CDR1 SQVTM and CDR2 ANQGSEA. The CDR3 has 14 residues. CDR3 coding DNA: TGCAGCGCTCCGACGGACACCACTAACTATGGCTACACCTTC. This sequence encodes CSAPTDTTNYGYTF.

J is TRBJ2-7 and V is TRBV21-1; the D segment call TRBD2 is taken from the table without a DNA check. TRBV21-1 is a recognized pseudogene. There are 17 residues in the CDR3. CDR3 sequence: CASSTRSSGRPPYEQYF. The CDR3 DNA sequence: TGTGCCAGCAGCACGCGCTCTAGCGGGAGGCCCCCCTACGAGCAGTACTTC.

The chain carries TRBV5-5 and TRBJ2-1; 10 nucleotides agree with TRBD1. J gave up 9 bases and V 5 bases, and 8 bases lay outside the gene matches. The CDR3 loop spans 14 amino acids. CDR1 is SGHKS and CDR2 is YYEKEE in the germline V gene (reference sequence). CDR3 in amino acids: CASSKRQGAGEQFF. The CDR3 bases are TGTGCCAGCAGTAAAAGACAGGGGGCCGGTGAGCAGTTCTTC.

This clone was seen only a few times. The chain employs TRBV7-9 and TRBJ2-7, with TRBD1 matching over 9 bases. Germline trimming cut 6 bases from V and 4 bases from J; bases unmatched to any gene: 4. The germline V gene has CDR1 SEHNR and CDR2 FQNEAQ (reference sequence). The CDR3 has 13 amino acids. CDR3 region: CASRPGTGYEQYF. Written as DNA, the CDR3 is TGTGCCAGCAGACCCGGGACAGGGTACGAGCAGTACTTC.

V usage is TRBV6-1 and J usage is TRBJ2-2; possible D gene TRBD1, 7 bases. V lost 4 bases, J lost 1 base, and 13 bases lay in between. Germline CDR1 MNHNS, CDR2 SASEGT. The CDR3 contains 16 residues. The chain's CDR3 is CASSARRDRNTGELFF. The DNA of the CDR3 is TGTGCCAGCAGTGCAAGGAGGGACAGGAACACCGGGGAGCTGTTTTTT.

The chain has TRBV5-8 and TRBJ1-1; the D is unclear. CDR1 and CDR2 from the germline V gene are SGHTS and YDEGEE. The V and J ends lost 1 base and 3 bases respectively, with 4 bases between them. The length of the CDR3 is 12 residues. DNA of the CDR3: TGTGCCAGCAGCTTGCTCTACACTGAAGCTTTCTTT. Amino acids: CASSLLYTEAFF.

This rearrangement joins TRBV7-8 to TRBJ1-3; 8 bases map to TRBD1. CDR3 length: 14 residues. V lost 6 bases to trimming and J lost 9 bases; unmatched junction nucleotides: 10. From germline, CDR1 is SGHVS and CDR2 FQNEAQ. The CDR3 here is CASRPGQGTATIYF. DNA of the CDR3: TGTGCCAGCAGACCCGGACAGGGAACAGCCACCATATATTTT.

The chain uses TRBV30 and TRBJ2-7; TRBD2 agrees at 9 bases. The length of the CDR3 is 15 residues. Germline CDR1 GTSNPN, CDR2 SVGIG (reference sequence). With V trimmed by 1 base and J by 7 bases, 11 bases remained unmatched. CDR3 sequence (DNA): TGTGCCTGGAGTGGGGAGCTAGCGGGGCTCAGGGAGCAGTACTTC. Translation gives CAWSGELAGLREQYF.

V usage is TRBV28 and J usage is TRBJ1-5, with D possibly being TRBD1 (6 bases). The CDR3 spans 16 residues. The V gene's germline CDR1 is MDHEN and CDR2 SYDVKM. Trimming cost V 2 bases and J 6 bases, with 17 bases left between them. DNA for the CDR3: TGTGCCAGCAGTTTAAGTTCAGGGGCGGTCGGTCAGCCCCAGCATTTT. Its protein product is CASSLSSGAVGQPQHF.

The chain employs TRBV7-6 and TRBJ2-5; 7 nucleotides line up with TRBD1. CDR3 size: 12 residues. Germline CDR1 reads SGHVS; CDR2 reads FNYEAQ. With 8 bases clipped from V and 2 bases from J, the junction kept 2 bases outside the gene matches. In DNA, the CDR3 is TGTGCCAGCGGGACAGCTCAAGAGACCCAGTACTTC. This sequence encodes CASGTAQETQYF.